This T cell receptor (beta chain) originates from a study of T cells in Graves' hyperthyroidism and ophthalmopathy. Study observations and caveats: Expanded thyroid clonotypes (above 0.001) were mostly also found in blood.

Amplification yielded TCR beta CDR3 regions, with RNA transcripts as the source. HTBI primers were employed in a first-round RT-PCR of the TCR CDR3. TCRdb analysed the multiplex PCR reads with MiXCR anew, one entry per CDR3 protein. The data contain hundreds of thousands of distinct CDR3 sequences, roughly 20% of them seen just once; the ten biggest clones take up around a third. As to this clonotype: Its target is unknown.

The CDR3 contains 15 residues. The V end was cut by 2 bases, the J end by 3 bases, with 13 bases between. Germline V CDR1 and CDR2: LGHDT, YNNKEL (reference sequence). This rearrangement joins TRBV3-1 to TRBJ2-5, with D perhaps matching TRBD2 (6 bases). This sequence was found in a man aged 25 to 45 with Graves' ophthalmopathy. The sample was blood. This chain's CDR3 is CASSQNPGGKETQYF. The DNA for the CDR3 is TGTGCCAGCAGCCAAAACCCTGGCGGGAAAGAGACCCAGTACTTC.